Listed here is a single T cell receptor (beta chain). TCRdb passed the RT-PCR reads through MiXCR, listing each CDR3 protein once. This sample carries around 700,000 distinct CDR3 sequences, approximately 14% of them seen once, and the ten largest clones take 3.6%. Germline V CDR1 and CDR2: MGHRA, YSYEKL. Trimming removed 4 bases at V and 8 bases at J, with 15 bases between. The CDR3 length is 14 residues. The rearrangement joins TRBV4-1 to TRBJ2-4, with D maybe TRBD2 (5 bases). The sequence derives from a female donor in good health, serving as a healthy control. The sample taken for sequencing was memory CD4+ T cells from blood. The CDR3 region is CASSLTGLMDIQYF. The CDR3 nucleotides read TGCGCCAGCAGCCTGACGGGATTGATGGACATTCAGTACTTC.